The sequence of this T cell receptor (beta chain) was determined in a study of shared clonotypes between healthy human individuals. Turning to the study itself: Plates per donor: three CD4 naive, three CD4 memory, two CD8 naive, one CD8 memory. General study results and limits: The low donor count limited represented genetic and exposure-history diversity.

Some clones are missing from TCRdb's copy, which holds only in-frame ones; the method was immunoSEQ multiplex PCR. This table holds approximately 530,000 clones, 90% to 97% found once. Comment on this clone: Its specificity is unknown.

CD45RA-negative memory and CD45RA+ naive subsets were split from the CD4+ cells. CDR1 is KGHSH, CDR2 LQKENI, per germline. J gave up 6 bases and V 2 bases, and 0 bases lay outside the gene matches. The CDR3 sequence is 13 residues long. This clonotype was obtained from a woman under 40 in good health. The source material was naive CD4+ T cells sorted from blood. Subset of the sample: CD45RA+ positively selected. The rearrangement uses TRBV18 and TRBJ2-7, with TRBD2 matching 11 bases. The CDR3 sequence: CASSPGTSGEQYF. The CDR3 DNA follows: TGTGCCAGCTCACCAGGGACTAGCGGCGAGCAGTACTTC.